Presented here are 31 T cell receptor beta chains from one specimen sequenced in a study of T cell responses to AZD1222 COVID-19 vaccine. The table came from immunoSEQ multiplex PCR; TCRdb's copy has only in-frame clones and leaves some out. The data contain around 140,000 clones, roughly 90% of them singletons. This sample comprised peripheral blood, obtained 28 days after the second AZD1222 dose. These receptors all come from an adult who received the AZD1222 COVID-19 vaccine.

The gene calls are TRBV7-3 and TRBJ2-2; 7 bases match TRBD1. Trimming removed 4 bases from V and 3 bases from J; junction bases left unmatched: 5. Germline-derived CDR1 and CDR2 are SGHTA and FQGTGA. This CDR3 is built from 15 residues. The CDR3 DNA follows: TGTGCCAGCAGCTCACGGGACAGCGACACCGGGGAGCTGTTTTTT. This codes for CASSSRDSDTGELFF. Together with reference TRBV7-3 and TRBJ2-2, the CDR3 gives the full variable domain: GAGVSQTPSNKVTEKGKYVELRCDPISGHTALYWYRQSLGQGPEFLIYFQGTGAADDSGLPNDRFFAVRPEGSVSTLKIQRTERGDSAVYLCASSSRDSDTGELFFGEGSRLTVL.

The V and J genes are TRBV28 and TRBJ1-1, with 8 bases that match TRBD1. Germline V CDR1 and CDR2: MDHEN, SYDVKM. The CDR3 has 15 amino acids. J was trimmed by 5 bases and V by 4 bases; bases with no gene match: 9. The CDR3 region is CASSSRQGSGTEAFF. The CDR3 DNA reads as TGTGCCAGCAGTTCTCGACAGGGGTCAGGGACTGAAGCTTTCTTT.

The chain combines TRBV14 with TRBJ1-6; no reliable D call. Trimming took 2 bases from V and 12 from J, leaving 14 bases between them. CDR1 and CDR2 from the germline V gene are SGHDN and FVKESK. This CDR3 contains 14 residues. The CDR3 DNA sequence: TGTGCCAGCAGCCAAACCACCCGAAGTGGACCCCTCCACTTT. Its protein is CASSQTTRSGPLHF. Using reference TRBV14 and TRBJ1-6 for the parts outside the CDR3, the full variable domain is EAGVTQFPSHSVIEKGQTVTLRCDPISGHDNLYWYRRVMGKEIKFLLHFVKESKQDESGMPNNRFLAERTGGTYSTLKVQPAELEDSGVYFCASSQTTRSGPLHFGNGTRLTVT.

The chain employs TRBV27 and TRBJ1-2, with D possibly TRBD1 on 5 matching bases. This CDR3 contains 16 residues. V lost 1 base and J lost 2, with 14 bases in between. Germline V gene data show CDR1 as MNHEY and CDR2 as SMNVEV (reference sequence). The CDR3 DNA sequence: TGTGCCAGCAGTTTATTGGGGACGGGTAGGAACTATGGCTACACCTTC. It is translated as CASSLLGTGRNYGYTF.

The rearrangement uses TRBV19 and TRBJ2-6; no reliable D call. CDR3 size: 16 residues. The germline V gene has CDR1 LNHDA and CDR2 SQIVND (reference sequence). V lost 3 bases and J 0 bases, leaving 9 bases between the germline ends. This CDR3 is CASSISHHSGANVLTF. CDR3 nucleotide sequence: TGTGCCAGTAGTATTTCCCACCACTCTGGGGCCAACGTCCTGACTTTC.

The chain is built from TRBV29-1 and TRBJ1-1; a possible D gene is TRBD1 (6 bases). This CDR3 is 16 amino acids long. Germline CDR1 and CDR2: SQVTM and ANQGSEA. Trimming shortened V by 0 bases and J by 2 bases, and 16 bases separated the two germline ends. The CDR3 loop reads CSVEDFRDKQNTEAFF. CDR3 coding DNA: TGCAGCGTTGAAGATTTCCGGGACAAGCAAAACACTGAAGCTTTCTTT. Filled out from reference TRBV29-1 and TRBJ1-1, the complete variable domain reads SAVISQKPSRDICQRGTSLTIQCQVDSQVTMMFWYRQQPGQSLTLIATANQGSEATYESGFVIDKFPISRPNLTFSTLTVSNMSPEDSSIYLCSVEDFRDKQNTEAFFGQGTRLTVV.

The chain uses TRBV3-1 (or the pseudogene TRBV3-2) and TRBJ1-2; maybe TRBD1 (5 bases). With 1 base removed from V and 7 bases from J, the gap between germline ends came to 7 bases. Germline loops: CDR1 LGHDT, CDR2 YNNKEL (reference sequence). CDR3 length: 12 amino acids. CDR3 in amino acids: CASSQVQGGYTF. The CDR3 coding sequence is TGTGCCAGCAGCCAAGTGCAGGGTGGCTACACCTTC.

This clone was seen just once. This chain connects TRBV27 to TRBJ1-5, with D unresolved. The CDR3 spans 13 residues. With 3 bases removed from V and 4 bases from J, the gap between germline ends came to 7 bases. Germline V gives CDR1 MNHEY, CDR2 SMNVEV (reference sequence). CDR3 region: CASSLGWNQPQHF. The CDR3, as DNA: TGTGCCAGCAGTTTGGGGTGGAATCAGCCCCAGCATTTT.

The chain recombines TRBV6-1 with TRBJ2-2; no definite D call. The CDR3 spans 13 residues. Germline V gene lookup returns CDR1 MNHNS and CDR2 SASEGT. Trimming stripped 1 base from V and 8 bases from J, with 8 bases between. The CDR3 loop reads CASSEVGMGELFF. DNA of the CDR3: TGTGCCAGCAGTGAAGTGGGGATGGGGGAGCTGTTTTTT.

This sequence joins TRBV6-1 and TRBJ1-6, with D hard to call. V was pared by 1 base and J by 10 bases, with 14 bases between. Per germline, CDR1 MNHNS and CDR2 SASEGT. This CDR3 spans 15 amino acids. The CDR3 loop is CASSEVVGSSSPLHF. The CDR3 bases are TGTGCCAGCAGTGAAGTGGTTGGCAGTTCGTCACCCCTCCACTTT.

The genes are TRBV11-3 and TRBJ2-1, with a tentative D call TRBD1 (6 bases). CDR3 size: 16 residues. V lost 1 base to trimming and J lost 5 bases, with 15 bases between them. Per the germline V gene, CDR1 is SGHNT and CDR2 is YENEEA. DNA of the CDR3: TGTGCCAGCAGCTTAGCGGACAGCCATGAGGACAATGAGCAGTTCTTC. Its protein is CASSLADSHEDNEQFF.

The chain joins TRBV28 to TRBJ2-1; possible D gene TRBD1, 7 bases. The V gene's germline CDR1 is MDHEN and CDR2 SYDVKM. Trimming took off 5 bases at V and 7 bases at J, with 18 bases between the two ends. The CDR3 is made up of 15 amino acids. The CDR3 is CASSGQFAGGNEQFF. As DNA, the CDR3 is TGTGCCAGCAGTGGCCAGTTTGCAGGGGGGAATGAGCAGTTCTTC.

This clone occurred once. J is TRBJ1-1 and V is TRBV5-4, with a weak D call TRBD1 (6 bases). V was trimmed by 5 bases and J by 5 bases, leaving 16 bases between them. This CDR3 region has 14 residues. Germline values: CDR1 SGHNT, CDR2 YYREEE (reference sequence). The CDR3 nucleotides read TGTGCCAGCAGACCGCCGGACAGTGTGACTGAAGCTTTCTTT. Encoded protein: CASRPPDSVTEAFF.

V is TRBV30 and J is TRBJ1-4; TRBD1 is a possible D gene (5 bases). Germline CDR1 reads GTSNPN; CDR2 reads SVGIG (reference sequence). The ends were cut back, 3 bases at V and 3 bases at J, with 11 bases in the middle. The CDR3 is 14 amino acids. The chain's CDR3 is CAWSGGNSNEKLFF. CDR3 in DNA: TGTGCCTGGAGCGGGGGGAATTCTAATGAAAAACTGTTTTTT.

This chain uses TRBV27 with TRBJ1-2; 8 nucleotides align to TRBD1. The CDR3 is 18 residues long. Germline assignment: CDR1 MNHEY and CDR2 SMNVEV (reference sequence). J gave up 0 bases and V 0 bases, and 9 bases lay outside the gene matches. CDR3 in DNA: TGTGCCAGCAGTTTATCGGGGTCAGGGGGCATAACTAACTATGGCTACACCTTC. This sequence encodes CASSLSGSGGITNYGYTF.

The chain is built from TRBV7-9 and TRBJ1-3, with D unclear. The CDR3 is 12 residues long. The V end lost 5 bases, the J end lost 8 bases, and 10 bases lay between the germline ends. Germline V gene lookup returns CDR1 SEHNR and CDR2 FQNEAQ (reference sequence). CDR3 in DNA: TGTGCCAGCAGCCCAGACTTCGACACCATATATTTT. The encoded protein is CASSPDFDTIYF.

This clone showed up just once. V is TRBV28 and J is TRBJ2-3; tentatively, D is TRBD2 (5 bases). This CDR3 is built from 14 residues. The germline V gene has CDR1 MDHEN and CDR2 SYDVKM. The V and J ends lost 3 bases and 2 bases respectively, with 9 bases between them. The CDR3 DNA is TGTGCCAGCAGTTTCTCCGGGAACACAGATACGCAGTATTTT. Translating gives CASSFSGNTDTQYF.

The chain joins TRBV2 to TRBJ2-7, with 8 bases lining up with TRBD1. V gave up 4 bases and J gave up 3 bases; unmatched junction bases: 5. CDR3 length: 14 residues. Germline CDR1 reads SNHLY; CDR2 reads FYNNEI. Here the CDR3 DNA reads TGTGCCAGCAGTGCCGAGACAGGGGACTACGAGCAGTACGTC. Its translation is CASSAETGDYEQYV.

The chain combines TRBV9 with TRBJ1-3; no clear D gene. Germline CDR1 reads SGDLS; CDR2 reads YYNGEE. V was shortened by 4 bases and J by 0 bases, with 20 bases between the two germline ends. The CDR3 runs 18 residues. This chain's CDR3 is CASSTYLEGGSSGNTIYF. In nucleotides, the CDR3 is TGTGCCAGCAGCACCTACCTGGAGGGCGGAAGCTCTGGAAACACCATATATTTT.

The V gene is TRBV7-8, the J gene TRBJ1-4; 7 nucleotides match TRBD1. Germline CDR1 reads SGHVS; CDR2 reads FQNEAQ. Trimming removed 5 bases from V and 4 bases from J; junction bases left unmatched: 4. The CDR3 has 14 residues. CDR3 bases: TGTGCCAGCAGCCAGGGGACAGTTAATGAAAAACTGTTTTTT. This gives the protein CASSQGTVNEKLFF.

The chain has TRBV28 and TRBJ1-5; 8 positions agree with TRBD1. J lost 7 bases, V lost 2 bases, and 7 bases had no gene match. The CDR3 has 15 amino acids. CDR1 and CDR2 (germline): MDHEN, SYDVKM. CDR3 sequence reads: CASSLRAGGGQPQHF. Written as DNA, the CDR3 is TGTGCCAGCAGTTTACGGGCAGGGGGCGGGCAGCCCCAGCATTTT.

The chain links TRBV7-9 to TRBJ2-7; weak D call: TRBD1 (6 bases). V was shortened by 8 bases and J by 0 bases, with 8 bases between the two germline ends. This CDR3 comprises 12 residues. Germline V gene lookup returns CDR1 SEHNR and CDR2 FQNEAQ (reference sequence). The CDR3 DNA follows: TGTGCCAGCGGCAGGGGCTCCTACGAGCAGTACTTC. This sequence encodes CASGRGSYEQYF. Variable domain in full (rest from reference TRBV7-9 and TRBJ2-7): DTGVSQNPRHKITKRGQNVTFRCDPISEHNRLYWYRQTLGQGPEFLTYFQNEAQLEKSRLLSDRFSAERPKGSFSTLEIQRTEQGDSAMYLCASGRGSYEQYFGPGTRLTVT.

The chain is built from TRBV6-6 and TRBJ1-3; 10 bases map to TRBD1. The CDR3 extends over 16 amino acids. The V segment lost 6 bases and the J segment 0 bases; nucleotides outside the gene matches: 5. Germline lookup yields CDR1 MNHNY and CDR2 SVGAGI (reference sequence). DNA of the CDR3: TGTGCCAGCAGCTTACGGACAGGGGGCTCTGGAAACACCATATATTTT. Translating it yields CASSLRTGGSGNTIYF.

The chain couples TRBV20-1 to TRBJ2-1; D uncertain. CDR1 is DFQATT, CDR2 SNEGSKA, per germline (reference sequence). Trimming left V 3 bases short and J 6 bases short, with 12 bases between. The CDR3 runs to 13 residues. In nucleotides, the CDR3 is TGCAGTGCTAGTGGTATAGCTAGCAATGAGCAGTTCTTC. It yields the protein CSASGIASNEQFF.

The chain has TRBV12-3 or TRBV12-4 and TRBJ2-7; the D call may be TRBD1 or TRBD2 (5 bases each). V was trimmed by 3 bases and J by 6 bases, leaving 9 bases between them. This CDR3 contains 12 residues. DNA of the CDR3: TGTGCCAGCAGTTTCGGGGCGGGCGAGCAGTACGTC. Translated, it gives CASSFGAGEQYV.

J is TRBJ2-5 and V is TRBV2, with 8 bases fitting TRBD1. The CDR3 sequence is 13 residues long. The germline gives CDR1 SNHLY, CDR2 FYNNEI. J was trimmed by 4 bases and V by 6 bases; bases with no gene match: 4. The CDR3 nucleotides read TGTGCCAGCAGCGGACAGGGCCCAGAGACCCAGTACTTC. This encodes CASSGQGPETQYF.

The V and J genes are TRBV6-5 and TRBJ1-6, with TRBD1 matching over 9 bases. This CDR3 spans 14 amino acids. Germline V CDR1 and CDR2: MNHEY, SVGAGI. V lost 7 bases, J lost 7 bases, and 5 bases stayed unmatched. The CDR3 DNA reads TGTGCCAGCACCCGGGACAGGGTAAATTCACCCCTCCACTTT. Its protein product is CASTRDRVNSPLHF.

For the CDR3, the DNA is TGTGCCAGCAGCTTCCTCAGGGAGAATTCACCCCTCCACTTT. It is translated as CASSFLRENSPLHF. The chain couples TRBV7-2 to TRBJ1-6; D is perhaps TRBD1 (5 bases). The CDR3 has 14 amino acids. V shed 3 bases and J shed 7 bases, with 10 bases lying between them. The V gene's germline CDR1 is SGHTA and CDR2 FQGNSA.

The chain joins TRBV9 to TRBJ1-4; D gene uncertain. Trimming took 0 bases from V and 10 from J, leaving 10 bases between them. The CDR3 is 13 amino acids. The germline V gene encodes CDR1 SGDLS and CDR2 YYNGEE. This chain's CDR3 is CASSVGAVGKLFF. The CDR3 DNA sequence: TGTGCCAGCAGCGTAGGGGCAGTAGGAAAACTGTTTTTT.

The J gene is TRBJ2-5, the V gene TRBV7-7; 7 bases align to TRBD1. Germline trimming cut 6 bases from V and 2 bases from J; bases unmatched to any gene: 9. The CDR3 is 15 amino acids. Germline V CDR1 and CDR2: SSHAT, FNYEAQ (reference sequence). The CDR3 DNA reads TGTGCCAGCAGTAAGACAGGGCCTTCACAAGAGACCCAGTACTTC. Translated, it gives CASSKTGPSQETQYF.

The chain recombines TRBV6-6 with TRBJ2-1; 10 positions agree with TRBD2. This CDR3 has 16 residues. Trimming cost V 8 bases and J 10 bases; bases outside gene matches: 17. The V gene's germline CDR1 is MNHNY and CDR2 SVGAGI (reference sequence). The CDR3, as DNA: TGTGCCAGCTCCAGGGGGTCAGCGGGAGGGCCAGGAGAGCAGTTCTTC. Amino acid sequence: CASSRGSAGGPGEQFF.